The 7 T cell receptor beta chains in this list originate from one sample, sequenced in a study of graft-versus-host responses after intestinal transplantation. Data came from immunoSEQ multiplex PCR; TCRdb stores just in-frame clones and leaves some out. The sample contains roughly 50,000 clones, about 93% of which appear only once. Which antigens these TCRs recognize remains unknown. This material consisted of unstimulated CD4+ T cells sorted from spleen or lymph node cells, taken before transplant. Receptor source: a human donor who was the organ donor for an intestinal transplant.

The CDR3 here is CASSAAYEQYF. Written as DNA, the CDR3 is TGTGCCAGCAGCGCCGCCTACGAGCAGTACTTC. The J gene is TRBJ2-7, the V gene TRBV7-2; no clear D gene. This CDR3 has 11 residues. Looked up from germline, CDR1 is SGHTA and CDR2 is FQGNSA. V was shortened by 5 bases and J by 2 bases, with 4 bases between the two germline ends. Looking up the rest from reference TRBV7-2 and TRBJ2-7 gives the full variable domain: GAGVSQSPSNKVTEKGKDVELRCDPISGHTALYWYRQSLGQGLEFLIYFQGNSAPDKSGLPSDRFSAERTGGSVSTLTIQRTQQEDSAVYLCASSAAYEQYFGPGTRLTVT.

The rearrangement uses TRBV4-3 and TRBJ2-7; 9 nucleotides align to TRBD2. The CDR3 totals 17 residues. Germline values: CDR1 LGHNA, CDR2 YSLEER. The V gene end was trimmed by 2 bases and the J gene end by 1 base; junction bases not matched to a gene: 9. CDR3 in amino acids: CASSQKIELAGSYEQYF. The CDR3 nucleotides are TGCGCCAGCAGCCAAAAAATCGAGCTAGCGGGGTCCTACGAGCAGTACTTC.

The V call is TRBV7-2, the J call TRBJ1-5; TRBD1 aligns across 7 bases. After removal of 1 base from V and 8 bases from J, the junction contained 2 bases not matched to a gene. Germline CDR1 and CDR2: SGHTA and FQGNSA. CDR3 size: 13 residues. Here the CDR3 reads CASSLEQGKPQHF. CDR3 nucleotide sequence: TGTGCCAGCAGCTTAGAACAGGGGAAGCCCCAGCATTTT.

The chain couples TRBV6-1 to TRBJ2-7, with 11 bases aligning to TRBD1. CDR3 size: 14 residues. From germline, CDR1 is MNHNS and CDR2 SASEGT. The V gene end was trimmed by 8 bases and the J gene end by 4 bases; junction bases not matched to a gene: 7. DNA of the CDR3: TGTGCCAGCCACAGGACAGGGGGCGCGTACGAGCAGTACTTC. The encoded protein is CASHRTGGAYEQYF.

The rearrangement joins TRBV6-6 to TRBJ2-1; 8 bases line up with TRBD2. The CDR3 is 14 amino acids. Germline V gene sequence: CDR1 MNHNY, CDR2 SVGAGI (reference sequence). With 2 bases clipped from V and 9 bases from J, the junction kept 6 bases outside the gene matches. The CDR3 nucleotides are TGTGCCAGCAGTTACCGCGGGAGGCGTGGTGAGCAGTTCTTC. It specifies CASSYRGRRGEQFF.

The J gene is TRBJ2-5, the V gene TRBV18, with 8 bases that match TRBD2. The CDR3 has 13 residues. Trimming took 5 bases from V and 2 from J; bases not matched to a gene: 1. CDR1 and CDR2 (germline): KGHSH, LQKENI. DNA for the CDR3: TGTGCCAGCTCAAAGCGGGAGCAAGAGACCCAGTACTTC. Amino acid sequence: CASSKREQETQYF.

The chain couples TRBV7-2 to TRBJ2-7; 13 positions agree with TRBD2. V shed 1 base, J shed 4 bases, and the junction held 1 base outside the gene matches. The CDR3 is 15 amino acids. The V gene's germline CDR1 is SGHTA and CDR2 FQGNSA. The CDR3 DNA follows: TGTGCCAGCAGCTTAGTGACTAGCGGGAGGTACGAGCAGTACTTC. This encodes CASSLVTSGRYEQYF.